These T cell receptor beta chains were read from a single sample in a study of shared clonotypes between healthy human individuals. Measured with immunoSEQ multiplex PCR; TCRdb has only the in-frame clones, and not every one. Of around 1,000,000 clones listed, roughly 80% are singletons. The source material was memory CD4+ T cells from PBMCs. The receptors originated from a man between 18 and 29 years old in good health. Some clones in this sample may be carry-over from other donors' samples. Each CDR3 is given with its conserved first and last residue. A D gene is named only where the DNA matches it firmly. Size is omitted from some rows. Given values are once, few, many or a class for expanded clones.

J gene | D gene | V gene | clone size | CDR3 DNA | CDR3 protein
TRBJ2-5 | TRBD2 | TRBV7-8 | - | TGTGCCAGCAGCTTAGCGCGGACTAGACCCCTGGAGACCCAGTACTTC | CASSLARTRPLETQYF
TRBJ1-1 | TRBD1 | TRBV4-3 | - | TGCGCCAGCAGCCCGAGGACAGGGCCCCGAGGCACTGAAGCTTTCTTT | CASSPRTGPRGTEAFF
TRBJ2-7 | TRBD2 | TRBV4-3 | - | TGCGCCAGCAGCCAAGATCTGCCTACTAGCGGGAGGGCCGACGAGCAGTACTTC | CASSQDLPTSGRADEQYF
TRBJ1-5 | TRBD1 | TRBV28 | - | TGTGCCAGCAGTGGGGGGACAGGGGGTCACAATCAGCCCCAGCATTTT | CASSGGTGGHNQPQHF
TRBJ2-1 | - | TRBV30 | - | TGTGCCTGGAGTAGGGTAGGCTTCTACAATGAGCAGTTCTTC | CAWSRVGFYNEQFF
TRBJ2-3 | - | TRBV11-2 | - | TGTGCCAGCAGCTTAGCATATAGGAGGGGTCCAGATACGCAGTATTTT | CASSLAYRRGPDTQYF
TRBJ1-2 | TRBD1 | TRBV27 | - | TGTGCCAGCAGTTTATTGGGATCGACAGGGGCCGGAGGGGGCTATGGCTACACCTTC | CASSLLGSTGAGGGYGYTF
TRBJ1-2 | - | TRBV4-2 | - | TGTGCCAGCAGCCGGCCCCTCAGTACCTTTCGGACAGCCGGGCATGGCTACACCTTC | CASSRPLSTFRTAGHGYTF
TRBJ2-2 | - | TRBV27 | - | TGTGCCAGCAGTTTGGAGCTTTACGGGGAGCTGTTTTTT | CASSLELYGELFF
TRBJ1-2 | - | TRBV28 | once | TGTGCCAGCGTGGGGACTCGCTATGGCTACACCTTC | CASVGTRYGYTF
TRBJ1-1 | - | TRBV27 | few | TGTGCCAGCAGCCAAGAGGCTGGGGGCACTGAAGCTTTCTTT | CASSQEAGGTEAFF
TRBJ1-5 | - | TRBV15 | - | TGTGCCACCAGCAGAGACGGGAGCAATCAGCCCCAGCATTTT | CATSRDGSNQPQHF
TRBJ2-1 | TRBD2 | TRBV7-2 | - | TGTGCCAGCAGCTTAGTCGGTAGCGGGAGGGCCGGCAATGAGCAGTTCTTC | CASSLVGSGRAGNEQFF
TRBJ2-3 | TRBD2 | TRBV5-4 | - | TGTGCCAGCAGCTTGGCCAGCGGGGGCCCAGATACGCAGTATTTT | CASSLASGGPDTQYF
TRBJ1-3 | - | TRBV6-4 | - | TGTGCCAGCAGTGACTCCGAGGGGGGCAGTAGAAACACCATATATTTT | CASSDSEGGSRNTIYF
TRBJ1-1 | - | TRBV7-9 | - | TGTGCCAGCAGCTTAGGGTCAGCCCTTGAAGCTTTCTTT | CASSLGSALEAFF
TRBJ2-3 | TRBD2 | TRBV6-4 | once | TGTGCCAGCAGTGACAAAAGGACTAGCGGGAGGTGCACAGATACGCAGTATTTT | CASSDKRTSGRCTDTQYF